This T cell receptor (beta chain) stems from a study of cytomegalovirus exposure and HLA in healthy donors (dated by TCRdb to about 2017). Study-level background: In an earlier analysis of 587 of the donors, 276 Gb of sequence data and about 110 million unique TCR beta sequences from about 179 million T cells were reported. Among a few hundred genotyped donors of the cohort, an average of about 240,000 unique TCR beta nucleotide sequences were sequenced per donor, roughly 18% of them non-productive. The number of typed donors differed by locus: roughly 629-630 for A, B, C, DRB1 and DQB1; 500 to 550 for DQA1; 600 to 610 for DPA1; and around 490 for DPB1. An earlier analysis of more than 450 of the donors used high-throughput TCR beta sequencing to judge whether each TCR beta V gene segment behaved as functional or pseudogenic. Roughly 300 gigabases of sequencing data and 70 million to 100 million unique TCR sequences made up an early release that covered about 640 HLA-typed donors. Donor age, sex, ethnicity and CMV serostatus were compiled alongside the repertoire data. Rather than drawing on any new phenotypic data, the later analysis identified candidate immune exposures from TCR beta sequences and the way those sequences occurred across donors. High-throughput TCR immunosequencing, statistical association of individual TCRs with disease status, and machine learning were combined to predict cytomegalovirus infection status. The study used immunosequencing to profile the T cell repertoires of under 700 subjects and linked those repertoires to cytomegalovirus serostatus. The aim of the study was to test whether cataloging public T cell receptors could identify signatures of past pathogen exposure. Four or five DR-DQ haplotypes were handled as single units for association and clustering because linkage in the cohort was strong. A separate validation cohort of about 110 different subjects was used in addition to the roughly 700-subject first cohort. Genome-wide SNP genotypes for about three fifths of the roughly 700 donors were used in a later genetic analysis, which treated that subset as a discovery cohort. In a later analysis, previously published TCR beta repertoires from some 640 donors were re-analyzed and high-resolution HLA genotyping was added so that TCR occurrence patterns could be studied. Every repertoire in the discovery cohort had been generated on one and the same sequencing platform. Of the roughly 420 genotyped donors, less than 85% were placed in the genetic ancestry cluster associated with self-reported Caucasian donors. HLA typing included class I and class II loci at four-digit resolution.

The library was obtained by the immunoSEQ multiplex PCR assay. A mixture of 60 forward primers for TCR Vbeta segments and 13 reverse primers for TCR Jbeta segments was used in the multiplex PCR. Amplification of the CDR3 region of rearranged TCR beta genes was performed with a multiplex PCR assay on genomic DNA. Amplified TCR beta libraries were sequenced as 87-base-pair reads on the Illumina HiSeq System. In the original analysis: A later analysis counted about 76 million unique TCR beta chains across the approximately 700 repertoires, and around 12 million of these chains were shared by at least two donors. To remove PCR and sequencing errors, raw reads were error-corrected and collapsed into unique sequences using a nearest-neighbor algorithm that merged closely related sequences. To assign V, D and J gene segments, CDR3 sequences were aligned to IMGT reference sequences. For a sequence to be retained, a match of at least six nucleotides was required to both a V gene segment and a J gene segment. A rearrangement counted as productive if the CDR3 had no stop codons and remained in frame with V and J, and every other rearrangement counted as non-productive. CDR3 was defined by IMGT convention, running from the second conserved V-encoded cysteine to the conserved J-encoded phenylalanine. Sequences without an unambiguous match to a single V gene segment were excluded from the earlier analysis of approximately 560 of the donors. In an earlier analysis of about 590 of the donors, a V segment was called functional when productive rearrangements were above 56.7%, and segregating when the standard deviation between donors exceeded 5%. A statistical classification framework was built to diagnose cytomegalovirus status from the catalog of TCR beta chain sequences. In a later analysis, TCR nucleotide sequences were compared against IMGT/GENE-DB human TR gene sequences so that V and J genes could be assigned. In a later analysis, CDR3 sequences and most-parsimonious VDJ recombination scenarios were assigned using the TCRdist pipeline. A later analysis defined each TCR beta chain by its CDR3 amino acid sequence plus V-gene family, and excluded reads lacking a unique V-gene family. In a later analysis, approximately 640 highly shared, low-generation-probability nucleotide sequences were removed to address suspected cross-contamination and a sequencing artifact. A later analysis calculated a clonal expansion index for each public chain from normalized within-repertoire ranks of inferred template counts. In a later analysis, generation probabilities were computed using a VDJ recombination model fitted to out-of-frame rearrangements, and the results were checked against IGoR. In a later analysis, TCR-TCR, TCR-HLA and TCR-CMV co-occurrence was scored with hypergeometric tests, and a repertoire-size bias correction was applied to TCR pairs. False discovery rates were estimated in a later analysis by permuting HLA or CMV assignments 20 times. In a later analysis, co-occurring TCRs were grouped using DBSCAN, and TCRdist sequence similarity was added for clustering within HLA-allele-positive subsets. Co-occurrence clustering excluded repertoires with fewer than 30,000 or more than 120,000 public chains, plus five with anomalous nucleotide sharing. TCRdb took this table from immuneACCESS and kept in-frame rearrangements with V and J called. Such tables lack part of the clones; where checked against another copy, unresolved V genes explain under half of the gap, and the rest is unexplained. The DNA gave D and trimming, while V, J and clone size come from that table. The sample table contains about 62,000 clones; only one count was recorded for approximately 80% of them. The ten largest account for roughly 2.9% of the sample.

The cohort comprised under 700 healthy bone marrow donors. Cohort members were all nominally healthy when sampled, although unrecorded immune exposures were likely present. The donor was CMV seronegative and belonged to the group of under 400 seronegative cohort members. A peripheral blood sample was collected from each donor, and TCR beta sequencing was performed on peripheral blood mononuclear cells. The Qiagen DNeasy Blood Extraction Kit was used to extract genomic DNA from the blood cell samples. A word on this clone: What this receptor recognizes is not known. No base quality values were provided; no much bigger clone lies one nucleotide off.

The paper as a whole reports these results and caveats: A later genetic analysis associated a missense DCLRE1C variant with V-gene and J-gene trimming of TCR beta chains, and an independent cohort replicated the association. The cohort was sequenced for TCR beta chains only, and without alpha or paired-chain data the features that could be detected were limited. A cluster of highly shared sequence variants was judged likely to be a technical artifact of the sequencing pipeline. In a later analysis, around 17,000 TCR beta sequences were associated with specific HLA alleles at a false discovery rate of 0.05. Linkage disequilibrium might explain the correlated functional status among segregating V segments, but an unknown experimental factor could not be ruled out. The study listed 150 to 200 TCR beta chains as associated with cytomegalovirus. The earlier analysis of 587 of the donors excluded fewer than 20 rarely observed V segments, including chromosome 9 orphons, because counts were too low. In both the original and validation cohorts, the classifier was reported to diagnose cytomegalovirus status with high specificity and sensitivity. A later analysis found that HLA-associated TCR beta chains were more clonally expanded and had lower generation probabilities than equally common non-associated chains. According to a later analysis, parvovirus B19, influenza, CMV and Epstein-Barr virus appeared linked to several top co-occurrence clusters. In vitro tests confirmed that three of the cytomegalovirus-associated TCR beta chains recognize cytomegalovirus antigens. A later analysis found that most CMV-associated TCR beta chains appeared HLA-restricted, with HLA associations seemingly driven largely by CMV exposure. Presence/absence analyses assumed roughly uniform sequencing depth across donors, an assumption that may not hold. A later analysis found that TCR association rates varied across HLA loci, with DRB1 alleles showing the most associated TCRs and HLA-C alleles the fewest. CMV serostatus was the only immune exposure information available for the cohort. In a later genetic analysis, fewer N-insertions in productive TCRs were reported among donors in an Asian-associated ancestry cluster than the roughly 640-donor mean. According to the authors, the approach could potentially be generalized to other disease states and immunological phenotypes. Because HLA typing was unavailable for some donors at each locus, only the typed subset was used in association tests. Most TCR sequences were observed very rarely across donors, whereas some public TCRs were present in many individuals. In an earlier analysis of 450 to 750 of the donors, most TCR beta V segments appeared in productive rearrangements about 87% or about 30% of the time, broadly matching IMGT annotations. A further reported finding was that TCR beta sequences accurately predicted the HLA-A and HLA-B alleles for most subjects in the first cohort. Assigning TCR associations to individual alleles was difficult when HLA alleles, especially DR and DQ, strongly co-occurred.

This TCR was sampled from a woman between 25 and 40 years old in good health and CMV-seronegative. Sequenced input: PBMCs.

The nucleotides are TGTGCCAGCTCACCTTGGGGAGTTGGCAATCAGCCCCAGCATTTT. It encodes CASSPWGVGNQPQHF. The chain is made from TRBV18 and TRBJ1-5; the D segment cannot be called with confidence. CDR1 and CDR2, looked up from the germline V gene, are KGHSH and LQKENI. Trimming at the junction amounts to 3 bases on V and 2 bases on J, and the germline ends lie 11 bases apart. Counted from cysteine to phenylalanine, this CDR3 has 15 amino acids. The entry retains the CDR3 DNA only, 45 bases that are in frame from base 1.